This T cell receptor beta chain was identified during a study of metastatic and nonmetastatic thyroid tumors. Study results and limitations: Reported TCR beta diversity, measured in blood and tumor, was significantly higher for malignant thyroid tumors than for benign nodules.

In the study's own analysis: The study's classifier, a distant-metastasis tool for papillary thyroid cancer, was built using CDR3 differences across clinicopathological groups. MiXCR was used by TCRdb to re-call the PCR reads. The V and J calls follow TCRdb's processing rather than the paper's. Among about 30,000 clones listed, roughly 25% were seen once. Each patient went into thyroid surgery without having received any treatment. The germline V gene encodes CDR1 SGHRS and CDR2 YFSETQ. This CDR3 has 14 residues. Notes on this clone: Its target is not known. An end of the junction does not agree with germline; a read error may underlie this.

The V gene is TRBV5-1, the J gene TRBJ2-1, with TRBD2 as a possible D gene (5 bases). The sample taken for sequencing was blood. The sequence came from a female donor with papillary thyroid cancer or a benign thyroid nodule (not recorded which). Some clones in this sample may be carry-over from other donors' samples. The chain's CDR3 is CANSLLEGYNEHFF. The CDR3, as DNA: TGCGCCAACAGCTTACTCGAGGGCTACAATGAGCATTTCTTC.